What follows are 11 T cell receptor beta chains derived from one specimen sequenced in a study of OX40 agonist ivuxolimab in advanced cancers. Some clones are missing from TCRdb's copy, which holds only in-frame ones; the method was immunoSEQ multiplex PCR. The repertoire holds about 110,000 clones, with approximately 89% as singletons. Material: CD4+ or CD8+ T cells sorted from blood, obtained in a trial of the OX40 agonist ivuxolimab. All receptors come from an adult with an advanced solid tumor such as melanoma, head and neck, liver or kidney cancer.

J is TRBJ1-2 and V is TRBV5-1; D not resolved. The germline V and J ends were trimmed by 4 bases and 2 bases, with 15 bases remaining between them. The germline V gene encodes CDR1 SGHRS and CDR2 YFSETQ. The CDR3 runs 15 residues. The CDR3 DNA reads as TGCGCCAGCAGCAGCCCCGAGAGGGTCAACTATGGCTACACCTTC. It codes for CASSSPERVNYGYTF.

The genes are TRBV6-1 and TRBJ2-7; D may correspond to TRBD1 or TRBD2 (5 bases each). V was pared by 0 bases and J by 3 bases, with 15 bases between. The CDR3 totals 16 residues. Looked up from germline, CDR1 is MNHNS and CDR2 is SASEGT. The chain's CDR3 is CASSEAGPGPRYEQYF. CDR3 coding DNA: TGTGCCAGCAGTGAAGCAGGTCCGGGACCTCGCTACGAGCAGTACTTC.

The J gene is TRBJ2-1, the V gene TRBV5-4; tentatively, D is TRBD1 (5 bases). V was cut by 4 bases and J by 7 bases, with 12 bases left in between. This CDR3 has 13 amino acids. Germline lookup yields CDR1 SGHNT and CDR2 YYREEE (reference sequence). The CDR3 bases are TGTGCCAGCAGCCTCCCGACAGCAAATGAGCAGTTCTTC. It is translated as CASSLPTANEQFF.

The chain links TRBV6-5 to TRBJ1-1, with a possible D match to TRBD1 (5 bases). The CDR3 runs 15 residues. V lost 3 bases and J lost 8, with 19 bases in between. Per the germline V gene, CDR1 is MNHEY and CDR2 is SVGAGI. CDR3 nucleotide sequence: TGTGCCAGCAGTTATTTCGTGCAGGGTTCGTCAGAAGCTTTCTTT. Residues: CASSYFVQGSSEAFF.

The chain is built from TRBV19 and TRBJ1-2; D unclear. Germline V gene sequence: CDR1 LNHDA, CDR2 SQIVND (reference sequence). The V end lost 5 bases, the J end lost 6 bases, and 16 bases lay between the germline ends. This CDR3 has 14 residues. This chain's CDR3 is CASSSGRFGNGYTF. The CDR3 DNA follows: TGTGCCAGTAGTTCGGGAAGGTTTGGGAATGGCTACACCTTC.

V and J are TRBV19 and TRBJ1-4; a weak D match, TRBD1 (6 bases). Germline assignment: CDR1 LNHDA and CDR2 SQIVND (reference sequence). This CDR3 region has 16 residues. With 5 bases removed from V and 0 bases from J, the gap between germline ends came to 13 bases. CDR3 sequence (DNA): TGTGCCAGTAGTTCACAGGGAACTGCAACTAATGAAAAACTGTTTTTT. It yields the protein CASSSQGTATNEKLFF. The whole variable domain, remainder taken from reference TRBV19 and TRBJ1-4, is DGGITQSPKYLFRKEGQNVTLSCEQNLNHDAMYWYRQDPGQGLRLIYYSQIVNDFQKGDIAEGYSVSREKKESFPLTVTSAQKNPTAFYLCASSSQGTATNEKLFFGSGTQLSVL.

The chain couples TRBV6-1 to TRBJ1-4; no clear D gene. Trimming shortened V by 11 bases and J by 8 bases, and 21 bases separated the two germline ends. The CDR3 runs 14 residues. CDR1 and CDR2 (germline): MNHNS, SASEGT. CDR3 protein: CAVYQLGGNEKLFF. Written as DNA, the CDR3 is TGTGCCGTCTACCAATTGGGTGGGAACGAAAAACTGTTTTTT.

The chain uses TRBV9 and TRBJ2-7; TRBD1 matches at 9 bases. Germline trimming cut 3 bases from V and 6 bases from J; bases unmatched to any gene: 10. Germline V gene sequence: CDR1 SGDLS, CDR2 YYNGEE. The CDR3 is 15 amino acids. CDR3 nucleotides: TGTGCCAGCAGCGCCGGGACAGGGACCCTTTTCGAGCAGTACTTC. This gives the protein CASSAGTGTLFEQYF.

This chain links TRBV28 with TRBJ1-4, with D perhaps matching TRBD1 (6 bases). This CDR3 region has 15 residues. Trimming left V 3 bases short and J 8 bases short, with 16 bases between. Germline lookup yields CDR1 MDHEN and CDR2 SYDVKM. The chain's CDR3 is CASSFGAGVGEKLFF. The CDR3 nucleotides are TGTGCCAGCAGTTTTGGAGCAGGGGTTGGCGAAAAACTGTTTTTT.

This sequence joins TRBV19 and TRBJ1-4; no firm D call. This CDR3 is built from 12 residues. V was cut by 6 bases and J by 8 bases, with 10 bases left in between. The V gene's germline CDR1 is LNHDA and CDR2 SQIVND (reference sequence). DNA for the CDR3: TGTGCCAGTAGCCCTGACCGAGAAAAACTGTTTTTT. Its translation is CASSPDREKLFF.

This chain links TRBV10-3 with TRBJ2-7, with D possibly matching TRBD2 (6 bases). Germline CDR1 reads ENHRY; CDR2 reads SYGVKD. CDR3 size: 12 residues. V lost 9 bases and J lost 4, with 13 bases in between. The CDR3 protein is CAMGTQTYEQYF. In DNA, the CDR3 is TGTGCCATGGGGACTCAGACTTACGAGCAGTACTTC.